The 2 T cell receptor beta chains below come from one sample, sequenced in a study of cytomegalovirus exposure and HLA in healthy donors. Primers: 60 Vbeta forward and 13 Jbeta reverse. Measured with immunoSEQ multiplex PCR; TCRdb has only the in-frame clones, and not every one. The sample lists 100,000 to 150,000 clones, more than 65% occurring once. The sample taken for sequencing was PBMCs. These receptors all stem from a woman in her 40s in good health and CMV-seropositive.

The sample holds a few counts of this clone. The chain has TRBV7-8 and TRBJ1-1; 7 positions match TRBD1. V shed 5 bases and J 8 bases; nucleotides not matched to a gene: 5. This CDR3 spans 12 amino acids. The germline CDR1 and CDR2 sequences are SGHVS and FQNEAQ. CDR3 DNA sequence: TGTGCCAGCAGCACCACAGGGGAAGAAGCTTTCTTT. Residues: CASSTTGEEAFF. The full variable domain, with the rest looked up from reference TRBV7-8 and TRBJ1-1, is GAGVSQSPRYKVAKRGQDVALRCDPISGHVSLFWYQQALGQGPEFLTYFQNEAQLDKSGLPSDRFFAERPEGSVSTLKIQRTQQEDSAVYLCASSTTGEEAFFGQGTRLTVV.

V gene TRBV6-6 combines with J gene TRBJ2-3, with 8 bases lining up with TRBD2. Trimming took 7 bases from V and 12 from J; bases not matched to a gene: 9. Germline V gene lookup returns CDR1 MNHNY and CDR2 SVGAGI (reference sequence). The CDR3 is 12 amino acids. CDR3 protein: CASIGGAGAQYF. The CDR3 bases are TGTGCCAGCATTGGTGGAGCGGGAGCACAGTATTTT.